The clone carrying this T cell receptor (beta chain) was detected only a few times. Its target is not known. The data were taken from a study of T cells after yellow fever vaccination. TCR cDNA, made by 5'RACE template switching, carried an added universal primer site and UMIs. TCRdb used MiXCR to reprocess the 5' RACE reads, holding one entry per CDR3 protein. Here the sample spans hundreds of thousands of distinct CDR3 sequences, more than 3% being singletons. The germline V gene has CDR1 SGHTA and CDR2 FQGNSA. This CDR3 comprises 15 residues. With 5 bases removed from V and 4 bases from J, the gap between germline ends came to 17 bases. Study findings and constraints: Abundant clonotypes from the bulk population could have been carried over as contaminants into FACS-sorted repertoires. Detected again after the booster were most primary-vaccination clones, at 96% CD4 and nearly 90% CD8. Clonotype sharing between CD4 and CD8 compartments was small.

This specimen consisted of PBMCs, obtained on the day of the yellow fever booster vaccination. The receptor comes from a man in his late teens or twenties who received the YFV17D yellow fever vaccine. The chain combines TRBV7-2 with TRBJ2-5; D is possibly TRBD2 (5 bases). CDR3 in amino acids: CASSAGNFEAETQYF. CDR3 nucleotide sequence: TGTGCCAGCAGCGCCGGGAACTTTGAGGCAGAGACCCAGTACTTC.